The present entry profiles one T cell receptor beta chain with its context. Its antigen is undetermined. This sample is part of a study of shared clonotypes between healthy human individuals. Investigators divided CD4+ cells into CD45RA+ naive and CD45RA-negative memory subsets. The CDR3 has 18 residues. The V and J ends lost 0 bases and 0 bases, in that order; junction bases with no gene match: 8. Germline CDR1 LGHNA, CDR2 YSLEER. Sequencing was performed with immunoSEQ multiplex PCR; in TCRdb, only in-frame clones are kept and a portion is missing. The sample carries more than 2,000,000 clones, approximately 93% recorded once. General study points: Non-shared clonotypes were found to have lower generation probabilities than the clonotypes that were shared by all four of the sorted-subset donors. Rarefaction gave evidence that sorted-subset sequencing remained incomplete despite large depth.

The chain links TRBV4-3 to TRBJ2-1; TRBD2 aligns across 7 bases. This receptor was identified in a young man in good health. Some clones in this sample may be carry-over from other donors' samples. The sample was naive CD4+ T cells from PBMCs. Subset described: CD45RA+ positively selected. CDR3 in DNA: TGCGCCAGCAGCCAAGAAGTAACGCGCGGGGGCTCCTACAATGAGCAGTTCTTC. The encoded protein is CASSQEVTRGGSYNEQFF.